This T cell receptor beta chain was sequenced for a study of T-cell memory formation after mild COVID-19. In the study overall: Clustering of TCRs was largely donor specific.

TCRdb independently ran MiXCR on the 5' RACE reads; one entry per CDR3 protein. The sample contains 150,000 to 200,000 distinct CDR3 sequences, roughly 15% of which appear only once. This clonotype was found a few times. V lost 6 bases to trimming and J lost 4 bases; unmatched junction nucleotides: 12. Germline lookup yields CDR1 SGHAT and CDR2 FQNNGV. The CDR3 contains 15 residues. The sequence was obtained from an adult woman who had mild COVID-19 (a few samples of this study predate the infection). Cell type and time point are not known. The J gene is TRBJ2-7, the V gene TRBV11-2; the match to TRBD1 covers 7 bases. Sequencing was done on a sample of PBMCs or a T cell subset sorted from them (not recorded which). CDR3 in DNA: TGTGCCAGCAGTACTACGGCACAGGGGATATACGAGCAGTACTTC. This sequence encodes CASSTTAQGIYEQYF.